There are a few counts of the clone carrying this TCR beta chain. No antigen is known for it. The data derive from a study of T cells after yellow fever vaccination. Study-level findings and limits: Within FACS-sorted repertoires, abundant clonotypes contaminating from the bulk population could be present. CD4 and CD8 compartments shared a small share of clonotypes, likely from convergent recombination. Detected again after the booster were most primary-vaccination clones, at nearly 97% CD4 and 88% CD8.

TCRdb reprocessed the 5' RACE reads with MiXCR, giving one entry per CDR3 protein. The repertoire holds roughly 340,000 distinct CDR3 sequences, with roughly 8.7% as singletons. CDR3 length: 14 residues. Losses at the gene ends were 10 bases for V and 5 bases for J; bases not matched to a gene: 11. The germline V gene has CDR1 LGHNA and CDR2 YNFKEQ. The sequence was collected from a man younger than 30 who received the YFV17D yellow fever vaccine. Sample: PBMCs, taken on the day of the first yellow fever vaccination. This rearrangement joins TRBV4-2 to TRBJ2-1; 7 nucleotides agree with TRBD1. DNA of the CDR3: TGTGCCATGGGCCCGCCGGGACAGCACAATGAGCAGTTCTTC. Translating it yields CAMGPPGQHNEQFF.